A selection of T cell receptor beta chains follows, all from one sample in a study of T cells in Graves' hyperthyroidism and ophthalmopathy. TCRdb independently ran MiXCR on the multiplex PCR reads; one entry per CDR3 protein. The sample comprises a few hundred thousand distinct CDR3 sequences, around 13% of which are singletons, and 34% rests with the top ten. The sequenced sample was blood. These receptors came from a middle-aged woman with Graves' ophthalmopathy. CDR3s include the opening cysteine and the closing phenylalanine or tryptophan. The order of the fields is clone size, J gene, D gene, V gene, CDR3 length, CDR3 protein. D genes are given only for firm matches. Clone size appears in some rows only: once, few, many, or a class for an expanded clone.

many | TRBJ1-2 | - | TRBV7-2 | 12 | CASSLFGYGYTF
few | TRBJ2-5 | - | TRBV10-2 | 12 | CASGASPWTQYF
few | TRBJ2-4 | TRBD2 | TRBV6-1 | 20 | CASSESPTSGGALAKNIQYF
many | TRBJ2-7 | - | TRBV5-5 | 14 | CASSLLEMGYEQYF
- | TRBJ2-7 | - | TRBV20-1 | 14 | CSASPISDPYEQYF
many | TRBJ1-1 | - | TRBV2 | 11 | CASGFRDEAFF
- | TRBJ2-7 | TRBD1 | TRBV20-1 | 15 | CSASAWTGGAYEQYF
many | TRBJ2-1 | TRBD1 | TRBV28 | 19 | CASSLIMVVGTGAPNEQFF
few | TRBJ1-3 | TRBD1 | TRBV12-3/TRBV12-4 | 14 | CASSWDRVGNTIYF
many | TRBJ2-1 | TRBD2 | TRBV28 | 14 | CASRAGISYNEQFF
once | TRBJ1-2 | - | TRBV19 | 12 | CASSAGGLDYTF
- | TRBJ1-1 | - | TRBV11-2 | 14 | CASSYTRDKLEAFF
- | TRBJ2-7 | TRBD2 | TRBV29-1 | 20 | CSVEDLPGTSGRAGGYEQYF
- | TRBJ1-2 | - | TRBV9 | 17 | CASSGGALRTSNYGYTF
many | TRBJ2-5 | - | TRBV2 | 15 | CASTALGTSQETQYF
many | TRBJ1-1 | - | TRBV4-1 | 16 | CASSQDLGGRATEAFF